The sample holds many counts of the clone carrying this T cell receptor (beta chain). Its antigen remains unknown. Diagnoses were established from clinical symptoms, serum thyroxine, TRAb, thyroid ultrasound and orbital computed tomography. This entry belongs to a study of Graves' ophthalmopathy and Graves' hyperthyroidism. Study results and limitations: Blood also carried most expanded thyroid clonotypes exceeding 0.001 frequency.

Germline lookup yields CDR1 SGHRS and CDR2 YFSETQ. The CDR3 is 15 residues long. V dropped 4 bases and J dropped 6; count of bases not matched to a gene: 10. Investigators amplified TCR beta CDR3 regions from RNA transcripts. First-round RT-PCR used HTBI primers; second-round multiplex PCR followed. TCRdb recomputed calls from the multiplex PCR reads with MiXCR, one row per CDR3 protein. The sample carries roughly 500,000 distinct CDR3 sequences, 13% to 15% recorded once. The V call is TRBV5-1, the J call TRBJ1-2; 9 nucleotides match TRBD1. This clonotype originated in a young woman with Graves' ophthalmopathy. The material sequenced was blood. This CDR3 reads CASSEATGGRDGYTF. CDR3 sequence (DNA): TGCGCCAGCAGCGAGGCCACAGGGGGCCGAGATGGCTACACCTTC.